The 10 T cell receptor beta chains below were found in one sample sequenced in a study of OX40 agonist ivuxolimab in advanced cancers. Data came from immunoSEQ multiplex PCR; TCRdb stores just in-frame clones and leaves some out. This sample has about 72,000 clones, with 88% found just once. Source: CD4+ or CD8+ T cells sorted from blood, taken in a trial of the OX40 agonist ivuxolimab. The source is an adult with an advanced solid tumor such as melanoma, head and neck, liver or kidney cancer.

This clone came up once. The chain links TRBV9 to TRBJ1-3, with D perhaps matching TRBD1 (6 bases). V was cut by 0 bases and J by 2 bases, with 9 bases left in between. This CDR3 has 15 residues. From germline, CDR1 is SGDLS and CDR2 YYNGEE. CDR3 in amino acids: CASSVGGAAGNTIYF. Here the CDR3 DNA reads TGTGCCAGCAGCGTAGGGGGGGCCGCTGGAAACACCATATATTTT.

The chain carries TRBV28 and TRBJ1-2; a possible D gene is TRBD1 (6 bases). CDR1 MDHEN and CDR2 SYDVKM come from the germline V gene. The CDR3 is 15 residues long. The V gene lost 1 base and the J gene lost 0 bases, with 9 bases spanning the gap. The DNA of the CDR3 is TGTGCCAGCAGTTTATTCAGGGGCCCTAACTATGGCTACACCTTC. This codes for CASSLFRGPNYGYTF.

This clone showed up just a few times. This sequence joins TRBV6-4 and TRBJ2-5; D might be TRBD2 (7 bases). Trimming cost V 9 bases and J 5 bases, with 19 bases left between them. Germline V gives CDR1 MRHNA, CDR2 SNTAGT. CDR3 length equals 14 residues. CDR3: CARRRGGGGETQYF. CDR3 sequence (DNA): TGTGCCAGACGTAGGGGGGGAGGAGGGGAGACCCAGTACTTC.

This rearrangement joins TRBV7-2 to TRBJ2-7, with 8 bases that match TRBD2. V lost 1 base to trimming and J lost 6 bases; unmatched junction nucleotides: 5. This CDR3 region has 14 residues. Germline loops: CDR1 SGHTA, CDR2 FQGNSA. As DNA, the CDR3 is TGTGCCAGCAGCTTAGAGTGGGCGGGAGGCGAGCAGTACTTC. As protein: CASSLEWAGGEQYF.

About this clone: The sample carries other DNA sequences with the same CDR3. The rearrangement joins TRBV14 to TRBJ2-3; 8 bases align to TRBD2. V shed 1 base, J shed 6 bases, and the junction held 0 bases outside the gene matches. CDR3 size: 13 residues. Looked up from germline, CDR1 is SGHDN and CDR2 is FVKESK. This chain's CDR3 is CASSQGLADTQYF. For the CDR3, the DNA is TGTGCCAGCAGCCAAGGACTAGCGGATACGCAGTATTTT.

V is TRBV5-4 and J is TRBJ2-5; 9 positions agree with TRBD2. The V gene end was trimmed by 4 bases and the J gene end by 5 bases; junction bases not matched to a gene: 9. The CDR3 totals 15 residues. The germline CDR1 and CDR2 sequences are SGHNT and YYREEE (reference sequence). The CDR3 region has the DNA TGTGCCAGCAGCCCCCAGCGGGGGGTGGGCGAGACCCAGTACTTC. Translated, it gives CASSPQRGVGETQYF.

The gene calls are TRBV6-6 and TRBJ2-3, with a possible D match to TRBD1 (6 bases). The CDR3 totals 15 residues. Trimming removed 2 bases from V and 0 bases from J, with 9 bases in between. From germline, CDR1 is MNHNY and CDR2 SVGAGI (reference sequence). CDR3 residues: CASSYEGQSTDTQYF. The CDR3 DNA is TGTGCCAGCAGTTACGAGGGACAAAGCACAGATACGCAGTATTTT.

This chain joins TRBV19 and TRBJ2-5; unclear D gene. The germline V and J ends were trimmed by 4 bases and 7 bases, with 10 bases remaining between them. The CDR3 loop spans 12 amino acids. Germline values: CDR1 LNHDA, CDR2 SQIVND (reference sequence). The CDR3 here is CASSRPPGTQYF. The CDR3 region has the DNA TGTGCCAGTAGTAGACCTCCTGGGACCCAGTACTTC.

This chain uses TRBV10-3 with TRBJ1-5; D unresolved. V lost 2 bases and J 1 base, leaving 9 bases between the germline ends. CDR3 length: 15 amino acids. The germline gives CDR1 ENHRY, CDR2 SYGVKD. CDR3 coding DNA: TGTGCCATCAGTGAGGGAGGAGCGAGCAATCAGCCCCAGCATTTT. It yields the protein CAISEGGASNQPQHF.

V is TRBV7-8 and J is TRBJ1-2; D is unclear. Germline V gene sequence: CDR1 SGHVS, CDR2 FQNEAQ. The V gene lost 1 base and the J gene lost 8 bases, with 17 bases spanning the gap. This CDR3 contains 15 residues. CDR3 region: CASSLGPADLRGYTF. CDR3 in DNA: TGTGCCAGCAGCTTAGGTCCGGCCGACTTAAGGGGCTACACCTTC.